Shown below are 10 T cell receptor beta chains from a single sample sequenced in a study of T cell repertoires in cytomegalovirus infection. Each CDR3 protein is one row after TCRdb ran MiXCR on the reads. In the table there are over 250,000 distinct CDR3 sequences, over 20% of which are singletons. The specimen sequenced was PBMCs. The source of these receptors is a human donor in good health (CMV status not recorded). Some clones in this sample may be carry-over from other donors' samples.

This clonotype was observed a handful of times. This sequence joins TRBV11-2 and TRBJ2-7, with D possibly being TRBD1 (6 bases). The germline CDR1 and CDR2 sequences are SGHAT and FQNNGV. This CDR3 has 14 amino acids. V lost 5 bases to trimming and J lost 2 bases, with 13 bases between them. CDR3 residues: CASSHPGAAYEQYF. CDR3 nucleotides: TGTGCCAGCAGCCACCCAGGGGCGGCCTACGAGCAGTACTTC.

This clonotype appeared many times. The chain employs TRBV7-2 and TRBJ2-1; no clear D gene. The CDR3 totals 12 residues. Trimming removed 5 bases at V and 7 bases at J, with 9 bases between. In germline, CDR1 is SGHTA, CDR2 FQGNSA. The CDR3 loop reads CASSHRWNEQFF. DNA of the CDR3: TGTGCCAGCAGCCATCGCTGGAATGAGCAGTTCTTC.

The CDR3 nucleotides read TGTGCCATCAGTGAGGAGACAGGTCGCAATCAGCCCCAGCATTTT. Its protein is CAISEETGRNQPQHF. The gene calls are TRBV10-3 and TRBJ1-5; TRBD1 is a possible D gene (6 bases). The CDR3 length is 15 residues. Trimming took 2 bases from V and 2 from J, leaving 10 bases between them. Looked up from germline, CDR1 is ENHRY and CDR2 is SYGVKD.

Many counts were recorded for this clonotype. The rearrangement links TRBV12-3 or TRBV12-4 to TRBJ1-1; D is uncertain. V lost 6 bases and J 4 bases, leaving 9 bases between the germline ends. There are 12 residues in the CDR3. CDR3 in amino acids: CASRTLGTEAFF. CDR3 DNA: TGTGCCAGCAGAACTCTTGGCACTGAAGCTTTCTTT.

The chain uses TRBV6-1 and TRBJ1-1; D remains ambiguous. V was clipped by 4 bases and J by 6 bases, with 12 bases between them. The length of the CDR3 is 13 residues. Germline V gene data show CDR1 as MNHNS and CDR2 as SASEGT. The CDR3 DNA follows: TGTGCCAGCAGTGTCCGGAAAGAGGCTGAAGCTTTCTTT. Translation gives CASSVRKEAEAFF.

The chain links TRBV12-3 or TRBV12-4 to TRBJ2-5; 11 nucleotides align to TRBD2. V trimming: 4 bases; J trimming: 1 base; junction bases outside the gene matches: 5. This CDR3 has 16 residues. CDR3 bases: TGTGCCAGCAGTTCCCTAGCGGGGGGACGCCAAGAGACCCAGTACTTC. Translated: CASSSLAGGRQETQYF.

This chain uses TRBV6-5 with TRBJ2-1; D might be TRBD1 (6 bases). This CDR3 region has 15 residues. V lost 2 bases and J 4 bases, leaving 12 bases between the germline ends. Looked up from germline, CDR1 is MNHEY and CDR2 is SVGAGI. The CDR3 here is CASSYQDSPYNEQFF. The CDR3 nucleotides read TGTGCCAGCAGTTACCAGGACAGTCCTTACAATGAGCAGTTCTTC.

The chain carries TRBV7-6 and TRBJ1-5; D gene uncertain. The CDR3 is 15 amino acids. V gave up 4 bases and J gave up 2 bases, with 12 bases separating them. The germline V gene has CDR1 SGHVS and CDR2 FNYEAQ. CDR3 amino acids: CASSSRGNGNQPQHF. CDR3 in DNA: TGTGCCAGCAGCTCCAGAGGCAACGGCAATCAGCCCCAGCATTTT. Full variable domain (missing parts from reference TRBV7-6 and TRBJ1-5): GAGVSQSPRYKVTKRGQDVALRCDPISGHVSLYWYRQALGQGPEFLTYFNYEAQQDKSGLPNDRFSAERPEGSISTLTIQRTEQRDSAMYRCASSSRGNGNQPQHFGDGTRLSIL.

There are a few counts of this clonotype. The V gene is TRBV14, the J gene TRBJ1-2; D might be TRBD1 (6 bases). V lost 4 bases and J 4 bases, leaving 13 bases between the germline ends. CDR1 and CDR2 (germline): SGHDN, FVKESK. The CDR3 runs 14 residues. Written as DNA, the CDR3 is TGTGCCAGCAGCCTTCCGGGACACCCCTATGGCTACACCTTC. Amino acids: CASSLPGHPYGYTF. Drawing the rest from reference TRBV14 and TRBJ1-2, the complete variable domain is EAGVTQFPSHSVIEKGQTVTLRCDPISGHDNLYWYRRVMGKEIKFLLHFVKESKQDESGMPNNRFLAERTGGTYSTLKVQPAELEDSGVYFCASSLPGHPYGYTFGSGTRLTVV.

V and J are TRBV6-2 or TRBV6-3 and TRBJ2-2, with 10 nucleotides matching TRBD2. Germline V lookup: CDR1 MNHEY, CDR2 SVGEGT. V gave up 10 bases and J gave up 3 bases; unmatched junction bases: 14. This CDR3 has 17 amino acids. CDR3 loop: CAITKSVLAGDTGELFF. The CDR3 nucleotides are TGTGCCATTACCAAAAGTGTGCTAGCGGGGGACACCGGGGAGCTGTTTTTT.